This TCR beta chain was captured in a study of T cells after yellow fever vaccination. Study information: Libraries from low-cell-number fractions were prepared with the SMART-Seq v4 Ultra Low Input RNA kit.

Findings and caveats of the study: There was a small share of clonotypes that showed up in both the CD4 and CD8 compartments. Reappearing after the booster were most of the clones from primary vaccination (about 96% CD4, 70% to 90% CD8).

J lost 5 bases, V lost 5 bases, and 6 bases had no gene match. The germline V gene has CDR1 LNHDA and CDR2 SQIVND (reference sequence). CDR3 length: 15 residues. This clonotype was observed a few times. The antigen remains unidentified. A universal primer site and UMIs were added as TCR cDNA was made by 5'RACE template switching. TCRdb passed the 5' RACE reads through MiXCR, listing each CDR3 protein once. Of approximately 250,000 distinct CDR3 sequences listed, roughly 6.3% are singletons. The chain is built from TRBV19 and TRBJ2-1; the match to TRBD2 covers 10 bases. This specimen was CD4+ T cells sorted from PBMCs, taken on the day of the yellow fever booster vaccination. The sequence derives from a man between 25 and 39 years old who received the YFV17D yellow fever vaccine. The CDR3 DNA is TGTGCCAGTAGTTTCACTAGCGGGATAAACAATGAGCAGTTCTTC. Translating gives CASSFTSGINNEQFF.